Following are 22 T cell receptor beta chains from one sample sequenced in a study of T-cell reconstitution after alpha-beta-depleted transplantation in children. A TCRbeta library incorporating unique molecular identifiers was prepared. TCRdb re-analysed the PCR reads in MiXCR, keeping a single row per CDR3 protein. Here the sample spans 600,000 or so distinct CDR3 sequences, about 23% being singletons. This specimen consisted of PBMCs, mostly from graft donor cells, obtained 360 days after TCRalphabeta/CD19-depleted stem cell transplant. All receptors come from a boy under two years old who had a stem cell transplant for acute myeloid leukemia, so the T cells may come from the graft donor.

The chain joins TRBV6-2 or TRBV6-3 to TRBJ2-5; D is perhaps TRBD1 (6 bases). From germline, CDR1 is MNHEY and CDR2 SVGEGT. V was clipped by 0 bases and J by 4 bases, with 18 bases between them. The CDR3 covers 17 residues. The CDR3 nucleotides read TGTGCCAGCAGTTACTCTCTCTTCCGGGACAAAGGAGAGACCCAGTACTTC. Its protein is CASSYSLFRDKGETQYF.

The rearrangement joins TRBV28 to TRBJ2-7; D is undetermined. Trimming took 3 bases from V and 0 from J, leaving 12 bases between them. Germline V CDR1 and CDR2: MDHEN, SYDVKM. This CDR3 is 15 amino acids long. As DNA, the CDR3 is TGTGCCAGCAGTTTCGGACCCAAGTCCTCCTACGAGCAGTACGTC. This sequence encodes CASSFGPKSSYEQYV.

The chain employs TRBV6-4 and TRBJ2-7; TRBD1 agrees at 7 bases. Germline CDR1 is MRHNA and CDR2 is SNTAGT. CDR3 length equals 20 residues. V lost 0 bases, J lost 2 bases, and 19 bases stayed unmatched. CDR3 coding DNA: TGTGCCAGCAGTGACTCTTCAGTCGGGTCGGCGAACAGGGGTACCTACGAGCAGTACTTC. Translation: CASSDSSVGSANRGTYEQYF.

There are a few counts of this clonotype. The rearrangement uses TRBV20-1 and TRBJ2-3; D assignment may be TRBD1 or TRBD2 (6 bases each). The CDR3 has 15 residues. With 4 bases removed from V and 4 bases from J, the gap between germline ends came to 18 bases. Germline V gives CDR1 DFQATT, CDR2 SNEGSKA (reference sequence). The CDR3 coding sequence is TGCAGTGCTACATCAAGGGGGGAAGGATCAGATACGCAGTATTTT. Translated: CSATSRGEGSDTQYF.

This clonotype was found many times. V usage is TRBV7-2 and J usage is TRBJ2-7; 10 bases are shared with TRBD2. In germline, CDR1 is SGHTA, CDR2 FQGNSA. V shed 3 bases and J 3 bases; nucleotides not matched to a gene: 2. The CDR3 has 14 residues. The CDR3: CASSLRTSGYEQYF. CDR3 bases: TGTGCCAGCAGCTTGAGGACTAGCGGCTACGAGCAGTACTTC.

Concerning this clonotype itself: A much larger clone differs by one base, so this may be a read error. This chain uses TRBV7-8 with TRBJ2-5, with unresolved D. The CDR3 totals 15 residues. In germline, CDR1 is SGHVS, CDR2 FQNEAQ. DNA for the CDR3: TGTGCCAGCAGCTCCCTCACCGACGGCCAAGAGACCGAGTACTTC. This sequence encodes CASSSLTDGQETEYF.

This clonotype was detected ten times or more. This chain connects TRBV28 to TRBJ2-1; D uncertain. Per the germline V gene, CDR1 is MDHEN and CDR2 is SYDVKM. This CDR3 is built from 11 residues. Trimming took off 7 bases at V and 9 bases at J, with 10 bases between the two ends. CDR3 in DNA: TGTGCCAGCAAACAGTTGGTTGAGCAGTTCTTC. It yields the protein CASKQLVEQFF.

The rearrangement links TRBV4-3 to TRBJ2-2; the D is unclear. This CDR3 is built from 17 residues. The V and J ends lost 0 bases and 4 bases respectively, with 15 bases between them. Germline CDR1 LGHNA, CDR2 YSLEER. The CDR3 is CASSQDRFRVGTGELFF. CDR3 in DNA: TGCGCCAGCAGCCAAGATCGCTTTCGTGTTGGCACCGGGGAGCTGTTTTTT.

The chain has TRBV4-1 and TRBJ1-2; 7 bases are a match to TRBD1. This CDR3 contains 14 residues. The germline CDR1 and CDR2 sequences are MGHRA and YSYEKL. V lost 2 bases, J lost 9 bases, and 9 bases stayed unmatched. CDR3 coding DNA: TGCGCCAGCAGCCAACCAGAGGGGGCTTATCGCTACACCTTC. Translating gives CASSQPEGAYRYTF.

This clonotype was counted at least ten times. The chain's CDR3 is CSVDEGGMGRGKLFF. The CDR3 nucleotides read TGCAGCGTTGATGAAGGGGGGATGGGGAGGGGAAAACTGTTTTTT. The J gene is TRBJ1-4, the V gene TRBV29-1, with D possibly being TRBD1 (6 bases). Trimming pared 3 bases from V and 10 bases from J, leaving 21 bases between. Germline V lookup: CDR1 SQVTM, CDR2 ANQGSEA. The CDR3 covers 15 residues.

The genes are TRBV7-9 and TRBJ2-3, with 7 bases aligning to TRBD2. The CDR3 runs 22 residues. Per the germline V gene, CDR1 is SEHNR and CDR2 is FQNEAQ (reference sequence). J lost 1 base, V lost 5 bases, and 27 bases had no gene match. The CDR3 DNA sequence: TGTGCCAGCAGCCGAAGTCGGGGGGTGACGGACGGATATGTCCTCGGCACAGATACGCAGTATTTT. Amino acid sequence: CASSRSRGVTDGYVLGTDTQYF.

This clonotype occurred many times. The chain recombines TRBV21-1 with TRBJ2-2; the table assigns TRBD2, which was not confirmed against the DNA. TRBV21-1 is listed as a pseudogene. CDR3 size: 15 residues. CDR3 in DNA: TGTGCCAGCAGCTCTAGCGGGGGGGACACCGGGGAGCTGTTTTTT. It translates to CASSSSGGDTGELFF.

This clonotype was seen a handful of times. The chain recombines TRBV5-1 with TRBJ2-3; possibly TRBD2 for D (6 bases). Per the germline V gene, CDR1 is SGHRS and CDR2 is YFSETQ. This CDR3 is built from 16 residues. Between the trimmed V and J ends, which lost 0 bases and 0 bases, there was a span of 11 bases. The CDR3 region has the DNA TGCGCCAGCAGCTTGGCTTCTAGCGAAAGCACAGATACGCAGTATTTT. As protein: CASSLASSESTDTQYF.

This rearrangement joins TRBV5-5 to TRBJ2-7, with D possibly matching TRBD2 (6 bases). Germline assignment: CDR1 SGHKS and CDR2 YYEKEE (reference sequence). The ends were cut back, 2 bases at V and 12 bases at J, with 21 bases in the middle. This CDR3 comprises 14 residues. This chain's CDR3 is CASSLPKGLTRGYF. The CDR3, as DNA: TGTGCCAGCAGCTTACCTAAGGGACTCACTCGTGGGTACTTC.

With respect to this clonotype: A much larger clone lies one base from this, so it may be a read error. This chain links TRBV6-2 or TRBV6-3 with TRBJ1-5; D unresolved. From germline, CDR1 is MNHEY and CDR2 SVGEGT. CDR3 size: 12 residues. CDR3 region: CVSSTPNQPQHF. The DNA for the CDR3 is TGTGTCAGCAGTACCCCGAATCAGCCCCAGCATTTT.

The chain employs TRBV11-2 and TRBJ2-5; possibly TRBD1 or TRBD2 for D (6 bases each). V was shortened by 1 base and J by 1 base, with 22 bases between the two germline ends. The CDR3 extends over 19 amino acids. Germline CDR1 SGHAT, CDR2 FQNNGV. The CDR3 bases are TGTGCCAGCAGCTTAGTCCGGTTAGGGGGGTACGGAATCCAAGAGACCCAGTACTTC. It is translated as CASSLVRLGGYGIQETQYF.

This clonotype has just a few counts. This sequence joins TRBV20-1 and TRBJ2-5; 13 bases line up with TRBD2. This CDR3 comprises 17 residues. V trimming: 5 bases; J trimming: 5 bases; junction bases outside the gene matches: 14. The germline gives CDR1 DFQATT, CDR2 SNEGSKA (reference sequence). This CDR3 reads CSAATSGGPDWGETQYF. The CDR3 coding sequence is TGCAGTGCTGCGACTAGCGGGGGGCCCGATTGGGGGGAGACCCAGTACTTC.

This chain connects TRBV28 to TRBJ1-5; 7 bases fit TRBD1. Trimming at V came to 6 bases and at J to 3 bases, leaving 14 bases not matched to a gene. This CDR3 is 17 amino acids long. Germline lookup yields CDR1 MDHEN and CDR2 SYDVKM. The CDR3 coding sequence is TGTGCCAGCAGCCGAGGCTACGGGACAGATTACAATCAGCCCCAGCATTTT. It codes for CASSRGYGTDYNQPQHF.

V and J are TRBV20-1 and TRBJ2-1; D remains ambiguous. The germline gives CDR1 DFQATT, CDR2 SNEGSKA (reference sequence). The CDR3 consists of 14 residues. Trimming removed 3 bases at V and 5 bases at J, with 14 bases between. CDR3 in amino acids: CSARYQPSHNEQFF. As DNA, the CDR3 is TGCAGTGCTAGGTATCAGCCCTCACACAATGAGCAGTTCTTC.

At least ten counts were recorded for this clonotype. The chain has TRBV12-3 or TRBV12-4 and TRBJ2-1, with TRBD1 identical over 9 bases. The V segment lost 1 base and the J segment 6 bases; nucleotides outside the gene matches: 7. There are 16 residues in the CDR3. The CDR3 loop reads CASSLGDRVALNEQFF. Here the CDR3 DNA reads TGTGCCAGCAGTTTAGGGGACAGGGTCGCCCTCAATGAGCAGTTCTTC.

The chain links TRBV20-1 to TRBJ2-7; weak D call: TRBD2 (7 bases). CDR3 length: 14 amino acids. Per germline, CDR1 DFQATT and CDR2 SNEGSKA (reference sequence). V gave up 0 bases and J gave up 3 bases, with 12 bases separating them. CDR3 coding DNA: TGCAGTGCTAGAGATAGGGGGGGCGGCTACGAGCAGTACTTC. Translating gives CSARDRGGGYEQYF.

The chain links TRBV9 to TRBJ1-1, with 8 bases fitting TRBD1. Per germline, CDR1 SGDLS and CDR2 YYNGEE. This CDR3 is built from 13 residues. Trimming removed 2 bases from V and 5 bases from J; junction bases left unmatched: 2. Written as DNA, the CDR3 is TGTGCCAGCAGCGTCCAGGGGGCTACTGAAGCTTTCTTT. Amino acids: CASSVQGATEAFF.